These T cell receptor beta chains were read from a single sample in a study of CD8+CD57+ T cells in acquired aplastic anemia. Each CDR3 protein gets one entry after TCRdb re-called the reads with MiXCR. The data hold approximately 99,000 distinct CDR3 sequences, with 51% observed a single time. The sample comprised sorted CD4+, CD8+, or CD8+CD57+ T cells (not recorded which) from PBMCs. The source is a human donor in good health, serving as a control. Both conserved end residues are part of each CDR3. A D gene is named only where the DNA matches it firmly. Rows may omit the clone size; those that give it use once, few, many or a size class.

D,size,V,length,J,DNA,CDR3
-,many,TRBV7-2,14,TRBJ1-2,TGTGCCAGCAGCTTAGGCGTGGCCTACTATGGCTACACCTTC,CASSLGVAYYGYTF
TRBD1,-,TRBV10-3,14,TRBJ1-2,TGTGCCATCATTCCCGACGGACAGGAATCGACCTACACCTTC,CAIIPDGQESTYTF
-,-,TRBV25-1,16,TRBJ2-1,TGTGCCAGCACTGGTGACGCGCTCTATTTGACCAGTGAGCAGTTCTTC,CASTGDALYLTSEQFF
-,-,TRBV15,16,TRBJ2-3,TGTGCCACCAGCAGTGAAGGGGCAACTAGCACAGATACGCAGTATTTT,CATSSEGATSTDTQYF
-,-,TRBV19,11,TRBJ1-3,TGTGCCAGTAGTACCCGGGACACCATATATTTT,CASSTRDTIYF
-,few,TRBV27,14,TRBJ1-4,TGTGCCAGCAGTGAGGGCGAGGGGATTGAAAAACTGTTTTTT,CASSEGEGIEKLFF
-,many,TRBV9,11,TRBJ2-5,TGTGCCAGCGCCTGGGGAGAGACCCAGTACTTC,CASAWGETQYF
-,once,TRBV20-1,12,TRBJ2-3,TGCAGTGCAACTCCTAGCACAGATACGCAGTATTTT,CSATPSTDTQYF
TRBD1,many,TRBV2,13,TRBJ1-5,TGTGCCAGTAGGGACAGGGGGCTTCAGCCCCAGCATTTT,CASRDRGLQPQHF
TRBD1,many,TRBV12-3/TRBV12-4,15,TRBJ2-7,TGTGCCAGCAGTACCCCGGGACAGAGTCTATACGAGCAGTACTTC,CASSTPGQSLYEQYF
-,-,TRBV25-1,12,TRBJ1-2,TGTGCCAGCAGTGTATTAGGGGAGGGCTACACCTTC,CASSVLGEGYTF
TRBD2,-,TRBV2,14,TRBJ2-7,TGTGCCAGCAGTGAAGAAGCGGGAGGATACGAGCAGTACTTC,CASSEEAGGYEQYF
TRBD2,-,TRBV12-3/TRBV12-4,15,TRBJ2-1,TGTGCCAGCAGTTTGGTTAGCGGGGGAGTAAATGAGCAGTTCTTC,CASSLVSGGVNEQFF
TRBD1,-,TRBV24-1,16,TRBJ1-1,TGTGCCACCAGTGACTCCGGGACAGGGGCCGAAGATGAAGCTTTCTTT,CATSDSGTGAEDEAFF
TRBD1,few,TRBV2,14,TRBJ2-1,TGTGCCAGCAGGGGTGGACAGGGCCACAATGAGCAGTTCTTC,CASRGGQGHNEQFF
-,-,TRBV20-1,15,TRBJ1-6,TGCAGTACTAGATCGAGGACAGACAATAATTCACCCCTCCACTTT,CSTRSRTDNNSPLHF
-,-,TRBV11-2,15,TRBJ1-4,TGTGCCAGCAGCTTAGATTGGGGTCTTAATGAAAAACTGTTTTTT,CASSLDWGLNEKLFF
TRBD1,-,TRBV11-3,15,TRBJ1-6,TGTGCCAGCAGGGGAGGACAGGCTCTTAATTCACCCCTCCACTTT,CASRGGQALNSPLHF
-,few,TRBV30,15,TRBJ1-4,TGTGCCTGGAGTGTAGATCGGCAGGGGAATGAAAAACTGTTTTTT,CAWSVDRQGNEKLFF
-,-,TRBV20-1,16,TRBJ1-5,TGCAGTGCTAGTTCTGGTTTGCTCGTTAGCAATCAGCCCCAGCATTTT,CSASSGLLVSNQPQHF
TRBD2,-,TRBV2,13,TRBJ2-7,TGTGCCAGCCAGACGGGACTAGCATACGAGCAGTACTTC,CASQTGLAYEQYF
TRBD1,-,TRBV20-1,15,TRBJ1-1,TGCAGTGCTACACGGGCAGGGGGCGACGACACTGAAGCTTTCTTT,CSATRAGGDDTEAFF
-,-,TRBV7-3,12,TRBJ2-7,TGTGCCAGCAGCTCAGGGAGCTTCGAGCAGTACTTC,CASSSGSFEQYF
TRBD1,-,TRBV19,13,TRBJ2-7,TGTGCCAGTAGTATGACAGGGGGAAACGAGCAGTACTTC,CASSMTGGNEQYF
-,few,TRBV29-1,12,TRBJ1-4,TGCAGCGCTGGAGAAGGTCTGGGAAAACTGTTTTTT,CSAGEGLGKLFF
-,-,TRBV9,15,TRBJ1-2,TGTGCCAGCAGCGTTACCGGGACGTTTAACTATGGCTACACCTTC,CASSVTGTFNYGYTF
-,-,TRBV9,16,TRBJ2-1,TGTGCCAGCAGCGTGGATAGCGCAAGCTCCTACAATGAGCAGTTCTTC,CASSVDSASSYNEQFF
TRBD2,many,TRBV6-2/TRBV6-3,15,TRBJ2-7,TGTGCCAGCAGTTACGAGGCTGGGGAGGGCTACGAGCAGTACTTC,CASSYEAGEGYEQYF
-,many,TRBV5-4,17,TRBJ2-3,TGTGCCAGCAGCTTGGCTTGGGGACGGAGGACCGCAGATACGCAGTATTTT,CASSLAWGRRTADTQYF
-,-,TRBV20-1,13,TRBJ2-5,TGCAGTGCTAACGAGCAGGGCGCCGAGACCCAGTACTTC,CSANEQGAETQYF
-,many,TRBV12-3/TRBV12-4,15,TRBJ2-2,TGTGCCAGCAGTCCTACCGATCCTATCACCGGGGAGCTGTTTTTT,CASSPTDPITGELFF
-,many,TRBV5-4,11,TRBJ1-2,TGTGCCAGCAGCCTCAGGGACGGCTACACCTTC,CASSLRDGYTF
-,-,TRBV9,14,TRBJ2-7,TGTGCCAGCAGCGTAGCTACAGGGCCCTACGAGCAGTACTTC,CASSVATGPYEQYF
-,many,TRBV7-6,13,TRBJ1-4,TGTGCCAGCAGGGTCAGCCCTAATGAAAAACTGTTTTTT,CASRVSPNEKLFF
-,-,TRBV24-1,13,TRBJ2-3,TGTGCCACCAGTGCGTCGGGGACAGATACGCAGTATTTT,CATSASGTDTQYF
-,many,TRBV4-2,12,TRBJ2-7,TGTGCCAGCAGCCAAGACGACAACGAGCAGTACTTC,CASSQDDNEQYF
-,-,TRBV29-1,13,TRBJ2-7,TGCAGTGCTGAAGGGGGGTCCAACTACGAGCAGTACTTC,CSAEGGSNYEQYF
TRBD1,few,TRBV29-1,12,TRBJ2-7,TGCAGCTTAGGACAGGCCTCCTACGAGCAGTACTTC,CSLGQASYEQYF
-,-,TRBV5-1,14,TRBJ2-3,TGCGCCAGCAGCTTGGTCGGGGTAGAAGATACGCAGTATTTT,CASSLVGVEDTQYF
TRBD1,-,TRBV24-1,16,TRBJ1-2,TGTGCCACCAGTGATTCGACCGGGACAGGGGTCTATGGCTACACCTTC,CATSDSTGTGVYGYTF
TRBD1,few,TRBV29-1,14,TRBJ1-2,TGCAGCGTGAACGGACAGGGGAGGCTATATGGCTACACCTTC,CSVNGQGRLYGYTF
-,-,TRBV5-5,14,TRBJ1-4,TGTGCCAGCAGCTTTCAGGGTCGGACTGAAAAACTGTTTTTT,CASSFQGRTEKLFF
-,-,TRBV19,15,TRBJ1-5,TGTGCCAGTAGTATAGTTTGGGGGCGAGGGCAGCCCCAGCATTTT,CASSIVWGRGQPQHF
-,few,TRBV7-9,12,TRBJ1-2,TGTGCCAGCAGCCTAGTAGAGCGTGGCTACACCTTC,CASSLVERGYTF
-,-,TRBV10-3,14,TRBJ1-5,TGTGCCATCAGTGCACTGTGTAGCAATCAGCCCCAGCATTTT,CAISALCSNQPQHF
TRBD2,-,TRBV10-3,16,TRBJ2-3,TGTGCCATCAGTGGCTCGTCGCGGGAGGAGACAGATACGCAGTATTTT,CAISGSSREETDTQYF
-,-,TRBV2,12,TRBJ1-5,TGTGCCAGCAGTGAAGAGGTTCAGCCCCAGCATTTT,CASSEEVQPQHF
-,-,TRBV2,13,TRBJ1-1,TGTGCCAGCAGTATCGGACGGAACACTGAAGCTTTCTTT,CASSIGRNTEAFF
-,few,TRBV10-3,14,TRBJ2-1,TGTGCCATCACGGATGGCAGGGACTACAATGAGCAGTTCTTC,CAITDGRDYNEQFF
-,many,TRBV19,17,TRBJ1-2,TGTGCCAGTAGTATAGATCCAAGGGCCTTCATCAACTATGGCTACACCTTC,CASSIDPRAFINYGYTF
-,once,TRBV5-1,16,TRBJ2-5,TGCGCCAGCAGCTTAGCCCGGGGCGGGGTAATTGAGACCCAGTACTTC,CASSLARGGVIETQYF
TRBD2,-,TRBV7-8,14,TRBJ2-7,TGTGCCAGCAGCTCAAGCGGGAGGGCCTACGAGCAGTACTTC,CASSSSGRAYEQYF
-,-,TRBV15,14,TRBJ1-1,TGTGCCACCAGCGGAGGGGAGACGAACACTGAAGCTTTCTTT,CATSGGETNTEAFF
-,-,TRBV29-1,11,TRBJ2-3,TGCAGCGTTATCGCCTACAATGAGCAGTATTTT,CSVIAYNEQYF